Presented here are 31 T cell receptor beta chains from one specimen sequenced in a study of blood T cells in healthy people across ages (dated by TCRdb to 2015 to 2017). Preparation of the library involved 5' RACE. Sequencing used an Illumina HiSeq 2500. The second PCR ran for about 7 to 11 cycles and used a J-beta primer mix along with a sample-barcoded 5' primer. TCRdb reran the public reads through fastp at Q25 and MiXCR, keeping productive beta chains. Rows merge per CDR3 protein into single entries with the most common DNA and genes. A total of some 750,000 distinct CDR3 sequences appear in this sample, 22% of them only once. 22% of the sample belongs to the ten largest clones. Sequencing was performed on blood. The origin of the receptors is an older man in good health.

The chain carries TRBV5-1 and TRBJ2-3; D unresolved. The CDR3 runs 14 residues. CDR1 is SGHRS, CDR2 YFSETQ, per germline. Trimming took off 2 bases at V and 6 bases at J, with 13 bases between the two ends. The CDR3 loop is CASSLGYGSDTQYF. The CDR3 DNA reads TGCGCCAGCAGCTTAGGGTATGGGTCGGATACGCAGTATTTT.

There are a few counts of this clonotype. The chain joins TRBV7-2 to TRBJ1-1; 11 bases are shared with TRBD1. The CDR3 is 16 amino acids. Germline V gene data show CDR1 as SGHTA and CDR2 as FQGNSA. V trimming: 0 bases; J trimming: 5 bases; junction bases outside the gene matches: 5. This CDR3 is CASSLAGQGAGTEAFF. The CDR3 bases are TGTGCCAGCAGCTTAGCCGGACAGGGGGCTGGGACTGAAGCTTTCTTT.

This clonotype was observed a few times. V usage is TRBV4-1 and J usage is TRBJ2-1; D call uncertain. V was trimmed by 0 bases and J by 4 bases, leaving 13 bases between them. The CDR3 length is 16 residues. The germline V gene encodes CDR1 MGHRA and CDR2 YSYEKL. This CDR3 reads CASSQDPTARYNEQFF. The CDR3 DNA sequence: TGCGCCAGCAGCCAAGATCCCACAGCTAGGTACAATGAGCAGTTCTTC.

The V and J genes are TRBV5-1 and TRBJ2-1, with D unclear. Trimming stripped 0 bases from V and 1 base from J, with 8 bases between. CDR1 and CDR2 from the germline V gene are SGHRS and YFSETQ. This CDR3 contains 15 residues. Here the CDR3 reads CASSLEGKSYNEQFF. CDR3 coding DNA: TGCGCCAGCAGCTTGGAAGGGAAATCCTACAATGAGCAGTTCTTC.

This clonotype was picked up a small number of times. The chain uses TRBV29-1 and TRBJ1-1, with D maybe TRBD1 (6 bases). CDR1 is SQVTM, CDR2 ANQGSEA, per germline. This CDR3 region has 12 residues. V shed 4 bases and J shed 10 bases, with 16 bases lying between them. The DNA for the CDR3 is TGCAGCGTTGGGAAAAGAACAGGGAGAGCTTTCTTT. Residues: CSVGKRTGRAFF. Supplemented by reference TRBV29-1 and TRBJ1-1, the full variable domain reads SAVISQKPSRDICQRGTSLTIQCQVDSQVTMMFWYRQQPGQSLTLIATANQGSEATYESGFVIDKFPISRPNLTFSTLTVSNMSPEDSSIYLCSVGKRTGRAFFGQGTRLTVV.

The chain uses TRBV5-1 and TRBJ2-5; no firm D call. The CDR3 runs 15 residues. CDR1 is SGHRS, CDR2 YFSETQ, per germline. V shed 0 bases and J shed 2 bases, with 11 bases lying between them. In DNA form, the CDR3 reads TGCGCCAGCAGCTTGGTTAGAGTGGGGCAAGAGACCCAGTACTTC. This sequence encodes CASSLVRVGQETQYF.

Written as DNA, the CDR3 is TGTGCCAGCAGCCAAGTCCTGGGCTATGGCTACACCTTC. The encoded protein is CASSQVLGYGYTF. This rearrangement joins TRBV12-3 or TRBV12-4 to TRBJ1-2; D ambiguous. Trimming took 6 bases from V and 4 from J, leaving 12 bases between them. This CDR3 is 13 amino acids long.

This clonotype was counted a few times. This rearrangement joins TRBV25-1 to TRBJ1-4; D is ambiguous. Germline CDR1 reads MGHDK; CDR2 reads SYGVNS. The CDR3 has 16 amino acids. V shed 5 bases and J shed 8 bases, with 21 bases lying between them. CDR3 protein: CASSFFDPGLGEKLFF. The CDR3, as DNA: TGTGCCAGCAGTTTCTTCGATCCCGGTCTTGGGGAAAAACTGTTTTTT. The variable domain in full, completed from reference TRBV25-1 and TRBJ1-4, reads EADIYQTPRYLVIGTGKKITLECSQTMGHDKMYWYQQDPGMELHLIHYSYGVNSTEKGDLSSESTVSRIRTEHFPLTLESARPSHTSQYLCASSFFDPGLGEKLFFGSGTQLSVL.

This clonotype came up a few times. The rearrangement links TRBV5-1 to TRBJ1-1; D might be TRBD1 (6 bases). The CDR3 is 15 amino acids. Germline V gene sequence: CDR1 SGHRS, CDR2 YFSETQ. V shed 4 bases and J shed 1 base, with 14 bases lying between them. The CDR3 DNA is TGCGCCAGCAGCCCGACCCAGGGGAGGAACACTGAAGCTTTCTTT. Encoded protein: CASSPTQGRNTEAFF.

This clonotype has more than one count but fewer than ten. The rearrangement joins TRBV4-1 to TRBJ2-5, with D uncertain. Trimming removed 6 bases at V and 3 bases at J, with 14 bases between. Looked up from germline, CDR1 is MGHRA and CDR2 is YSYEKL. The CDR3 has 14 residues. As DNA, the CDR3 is TGCGCCAGCAGTTGGACGGAGCGAAAAGAGACCCAGTACTTC. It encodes CASSWTERKETQYF.

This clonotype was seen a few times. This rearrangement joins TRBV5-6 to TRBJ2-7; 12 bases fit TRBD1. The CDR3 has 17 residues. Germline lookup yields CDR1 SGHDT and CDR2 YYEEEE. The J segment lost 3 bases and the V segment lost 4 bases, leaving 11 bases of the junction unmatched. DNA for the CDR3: TGTGCCAGCAGCCCCGGGACAGGGGGCGCATTCCACTACGAGCAGTACTTC. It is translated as CASSPGTGGAFHYEQYF. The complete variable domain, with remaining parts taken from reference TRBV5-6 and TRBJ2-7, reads DAGVTQSPTHLIKTRGQQVTLRCSPKSGHDTVSWYQQALGQGPQFIFQYYEEEERQRGNFPDRFSGHQFPNYSSELNVNALLLGDSALYLCASSPGTGGAFHYEQYFGPGTRLTVT.

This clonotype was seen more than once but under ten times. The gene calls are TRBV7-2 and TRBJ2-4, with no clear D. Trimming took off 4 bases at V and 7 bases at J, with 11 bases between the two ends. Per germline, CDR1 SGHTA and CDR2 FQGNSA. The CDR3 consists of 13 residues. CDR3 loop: CASSWAHENIQYF. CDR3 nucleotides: TGTGCCAGCAGCTGGGCTCACGAGAACATTCAGTACTTC. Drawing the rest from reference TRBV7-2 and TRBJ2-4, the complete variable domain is GAGVSQSPSNKVTEKGKDVELRCDPISGHTALYWYRQSLGQGLEFLIYFQGNSAPDKSGLPSDRFSAERTGGSVSTLTIQRTQQEDSAVYLCASSWAHENIQYFGAGTRLSVL.

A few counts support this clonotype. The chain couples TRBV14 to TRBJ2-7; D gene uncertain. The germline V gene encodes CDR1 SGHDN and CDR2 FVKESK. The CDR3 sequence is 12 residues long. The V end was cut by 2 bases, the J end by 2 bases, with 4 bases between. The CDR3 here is CASSQTTYEQYV. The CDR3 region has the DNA TGTGCCAGCAGCCAAACAACCTACGAGCAGTACGTC.

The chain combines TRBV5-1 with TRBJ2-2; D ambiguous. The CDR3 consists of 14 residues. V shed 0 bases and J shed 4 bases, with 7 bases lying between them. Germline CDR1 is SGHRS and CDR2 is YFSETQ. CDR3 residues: CASSLGQPTGELFF. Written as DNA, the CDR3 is TGCGCCAGCAGCTTGGGGCAGCCCACCGGGGAGCTGTTTTTT.

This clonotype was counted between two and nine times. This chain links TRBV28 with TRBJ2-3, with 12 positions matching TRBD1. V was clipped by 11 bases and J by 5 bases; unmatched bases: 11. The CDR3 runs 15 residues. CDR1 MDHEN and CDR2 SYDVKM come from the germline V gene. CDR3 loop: CAGSGTGGGGDTQYF. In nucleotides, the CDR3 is TGTGCCGGCTCCGGGACAGGGGGCGGAGGAGATACGCAGTATTTT.

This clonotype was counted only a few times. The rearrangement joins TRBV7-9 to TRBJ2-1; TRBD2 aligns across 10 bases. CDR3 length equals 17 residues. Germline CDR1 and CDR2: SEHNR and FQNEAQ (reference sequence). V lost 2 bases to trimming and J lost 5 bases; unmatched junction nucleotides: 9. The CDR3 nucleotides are TGTGCCAGCAGCTTATTTTATCAGCGGGGGGGCCACAATGAGCAGTTCTTC. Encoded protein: CASSLFYQRGGHNEQFF.

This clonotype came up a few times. This CDR3 reads CASSQTRHQETQYF. For the CDR3, the DNA is TGCGCCAGCAGCCAGACTAGACACCAAGAGACCCAGTACTTC. The chain couples TRBV5-1 to TRBJ2-5; the D gene is possibly TRBD2 (6 bases). V was trimmed by 4 bases and J by 0 bases, leaving 10 bases between them. CDR3 size: 14 residues. Germline CDR1 is SGHRS and CDR2 is YFSETQ.

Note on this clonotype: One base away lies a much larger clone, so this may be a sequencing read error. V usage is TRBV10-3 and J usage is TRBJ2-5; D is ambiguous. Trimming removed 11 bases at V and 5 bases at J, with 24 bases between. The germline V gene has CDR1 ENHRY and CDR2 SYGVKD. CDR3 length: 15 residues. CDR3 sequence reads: CAVATGQIIGETQYF. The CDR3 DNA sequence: TGTGCCGTCGCTACGGGCCAAATCATTGGGGAGACCCAGTACTTC.

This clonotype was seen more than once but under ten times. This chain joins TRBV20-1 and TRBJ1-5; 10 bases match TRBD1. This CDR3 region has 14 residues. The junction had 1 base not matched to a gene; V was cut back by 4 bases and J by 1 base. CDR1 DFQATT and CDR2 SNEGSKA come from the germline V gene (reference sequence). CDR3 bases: TGCAGTGCTAAGACAGGGGGCAGCAATCAGCCCCAGCATTTT. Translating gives CSAKTGGSNQPQHF.

The chain's CDR3 is CASSLYPRGGGHYGYTF. In nucleotides, the CDR3 is TGTGCCAGCAGCTTATACCCGCGAGGGGGCGGTCATTATGGCTACACCTTC. The chain carries TRBV12-3 or TRBV12-4 and TRBJ1-2; 7 nucleotides match TRBD1. Losses at the gene ends were 6 bases for V and 5 bases for J; bases not matched to a gene: 18. The CDR3 length is 17 residues.

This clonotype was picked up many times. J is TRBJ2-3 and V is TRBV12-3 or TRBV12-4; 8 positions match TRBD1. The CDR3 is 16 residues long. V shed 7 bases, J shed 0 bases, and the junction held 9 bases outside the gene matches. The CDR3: CASTPGQALSTDTQYF. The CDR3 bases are TGTGCCAGCACCCCGGGACAGGCCCTGAGCACAGATACGCAGTATTTT.

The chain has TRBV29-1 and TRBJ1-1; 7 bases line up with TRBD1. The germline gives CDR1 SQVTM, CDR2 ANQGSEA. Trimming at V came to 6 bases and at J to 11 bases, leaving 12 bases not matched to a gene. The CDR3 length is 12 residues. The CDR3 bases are TGCAGCGTAGCCGACAGGGCGGGGTGGGCTTTCTTT. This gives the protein CSVADRAGWAFF.

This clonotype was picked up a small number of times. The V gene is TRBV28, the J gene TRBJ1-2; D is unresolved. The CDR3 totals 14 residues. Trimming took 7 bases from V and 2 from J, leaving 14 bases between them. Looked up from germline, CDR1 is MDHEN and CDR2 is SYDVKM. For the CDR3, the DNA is TGTGCCAGCAATCCACGACCCAAAAACTATGGCTACACCTTC. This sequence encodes CASNPRPKNYGYTF.

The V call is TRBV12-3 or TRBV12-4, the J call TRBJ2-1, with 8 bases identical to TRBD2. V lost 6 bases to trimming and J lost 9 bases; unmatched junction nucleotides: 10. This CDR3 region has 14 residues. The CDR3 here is CASRPGLDSSEQFF. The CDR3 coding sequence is TGTGCCAGCAGGCCGGGACTAGATTCTTCTGAGCAGTTCTTC.

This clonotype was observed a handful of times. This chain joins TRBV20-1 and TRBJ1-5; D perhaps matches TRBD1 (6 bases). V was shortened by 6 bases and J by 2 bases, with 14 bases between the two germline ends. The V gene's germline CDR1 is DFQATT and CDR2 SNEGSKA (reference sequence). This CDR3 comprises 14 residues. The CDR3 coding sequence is TGCAGTGCCCTAACAGGGTTTCGCAATCAGCCCCAGCATTTT. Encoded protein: CSALTGFRNQPQHF.

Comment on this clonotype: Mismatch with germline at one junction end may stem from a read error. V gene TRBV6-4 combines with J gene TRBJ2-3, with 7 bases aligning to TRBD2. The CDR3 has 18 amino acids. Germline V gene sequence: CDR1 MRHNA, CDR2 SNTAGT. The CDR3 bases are TGTGCCAGCGGTGACACCCCCTCAGCTAGCGGTTTCACAGATACGCAGTATTTT. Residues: CASGDTPSASGFTDTQYF.

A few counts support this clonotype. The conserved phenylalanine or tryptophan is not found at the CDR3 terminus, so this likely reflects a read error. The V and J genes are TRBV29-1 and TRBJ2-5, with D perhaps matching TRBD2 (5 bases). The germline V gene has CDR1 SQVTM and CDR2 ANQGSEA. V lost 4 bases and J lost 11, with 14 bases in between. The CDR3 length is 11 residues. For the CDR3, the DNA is TGCAGCGTTGGAGATCGTTGGGAGCAGTACGTC. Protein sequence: CSVGDRWEQYV.

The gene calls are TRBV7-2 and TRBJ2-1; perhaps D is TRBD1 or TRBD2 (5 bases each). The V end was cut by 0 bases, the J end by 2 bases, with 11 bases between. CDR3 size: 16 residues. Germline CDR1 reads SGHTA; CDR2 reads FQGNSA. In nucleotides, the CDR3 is TGTGCCAGCAGCTTAGCGGGGACCAGCCCCTACAATGAGCAGTTCTTC. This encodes CASSLAGTSPYNEQFF.

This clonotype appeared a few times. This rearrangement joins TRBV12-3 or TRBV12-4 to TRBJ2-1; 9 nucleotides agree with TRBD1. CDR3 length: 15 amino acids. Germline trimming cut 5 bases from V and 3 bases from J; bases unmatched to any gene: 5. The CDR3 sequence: CASSDPGQGYNEQFF. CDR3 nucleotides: TGTGCCAGCAGTGACCCGGGACAGGGCTACAATGAGCAGTTCTTC.

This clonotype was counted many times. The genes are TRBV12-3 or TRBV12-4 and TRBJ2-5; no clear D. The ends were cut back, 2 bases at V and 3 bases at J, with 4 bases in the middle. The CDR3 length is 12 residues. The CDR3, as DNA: TGTGCCAGCAGTTTAATCAAAGAGACCCAGTACTTC. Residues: CASSLIKETQYF.

As DNA, the CDR3 is TGTGCCAGCTTCCGGCAGGTGGGCTCTGGAAACACCATATATTTT. Protein: CASFRQVGSGNTIYF. The V gene is TRBV7-2, the J gene TRBJ1-3; D gene uncertain. The ends were cut back, 8 bases at V and 0 bases at J, with 14 bases in the middle. Looked up from germline, CDR1 is SGHTA and CDR2 is FQGNSA. The CDR3 has 15 amino acids.